A selection of T cell receptor beta chains follows, all from one sample in a study of blood T cell repertoires in COVID-19. Profiling relied on immunoSEQ multiplex PCR, and the TCRdb table lists in-frame clones only, not all of them. The table includes approximately 100,000 clones, 85% to 90% detected once. The sample taken for sequencing was peripheral blood. Every receptor here comes from a human donor with COVID-19, enrolled during active disease. The donor label of this sample is uncertain. The CDR3 runs from the conserved cysteine through the conserved F or W. The D gene is left open where the match is weak. The size entry is marked missing in some rows and otherwise reads once, few, many or a size class.

D | size | J | V | DNA | CDR3
NA | NA | TRBJ2-7 | TRBV7-2 | TGTGCCAGCTCCCGGACACGTTCCTACGAGCAGTACTTC | CASSRTRSYEQYF
NA | NA | TRBJ1-1 | TRBV11-2 | TGTGCCAGCAGCAACCCGCAGGGGACGAACACTGAAGCTTTCTTT | CASSNPQGTNTEAFF
TRBD1 | NA | TRBJ1-2 | TRBV5-1 | TGCGCCAGCAGCTTGTCCCTGACAGGGGGGGAAGGCTACACCTTC | CASSLSLTGGEGYTF
NA | NA | TRBJ2-7 | TRBV18 | TGTGCCAGCTCACCACCCCGGCCCTCGGGTGAGCAGTACTTC | CASSPPRPSGEQYF
NA | NA | TRBJ2-5 | TRBV5-4 | TGTGCCAGCAGCTTATCTCCAGTGTACCAAGAGACCCAGTACTTC | CASSLSPVYQETQYF
NA | NA | TRBJ2-1 | TRBV24-1 | TGTGCCACCAGTGCTCAGTGGCTCGGGGGTGGTGAGCAGTTCTTC | CATSAQWLGGGEQFF
TRBD1 | NA | TRBJ1-3 | TRBV9 | TGTGCCAGCAGCGCTTCCGGGACAGGGTACTCTGGAAACACCATATATTTT | CASSASGTGYSGNTIYF
NA | NA | TRBJ1-3 | TRBV10-1 | TGCGCCAGCAGCCCGACAGGCAACTCTGGAAACACCATATATTTT | CASSPTGNSGNTIYF
NA | NA | TRBJ1-1 | TRBV6-5 | TGTGCCAGCAAGGAGGGTCCAGTGAACACTGAAGCTTTCTTT | CASKEGPVNTEAFF
NA | NA | TRBJ2-5 | TRBV6-1 | TGTGCCAGCAGTGAAGCGCTAGCCGAGACCCAGTACTTC | CASSEALAETQYF
NA | NA | TRBJ2-7 | TRBV7-9 | TGTGCCAGCAGCTTAGCACAGGGCCACGAGCAGTACTTC | CASSLAQGHEQYF
NA | NA | TRBJ1-2 | TRBV3-1/TRBV3-2 | TGTGCCAGCAGCCCGGACAGCTATGGCTACACCTTC | CASSPDSYGYTF
TRBD2 | NA | TRBJ2-2 | TRBV19 | TGTGCCAGTAGTATACCGAGCGGGAGGAATACCGGGGAGCTGTTTTTT | CASSIPSGRNTGELFF
TRBD1 | NA | TRBJ2-7 | TRBV25-1 | TGTGCCAGCAGTGAACGGGACAGGGGATACGAGCAGTACTTC | CASSERDRGYEQYF
NA | NA | TRBJ1-6 | TRBV12-5 | TGTGCTAGTGGTTTGGGGGACACCTATAATTCACCCCTCCACTTT | CASGLGDTYNSPLHF
TRBD2 | NA | TRBJ2-7 | TRBV2 | TGTGCCAGCATAGAGCGGGAGGACTCCTACGAGCAGTACTTC | CASIEREDSYEQYF
NA | NA | TRBJ2-1 | TRBV11-3 | TGTGCCAGCAGGTTAGTCGGGGAGCAGTTCTTC | CASRLVGEQFF
NA | NA | TRBJ1-2 | TRBV7-9 | TGTGCCAGCACCCAAAGTGGCAGGGCCGGCGGCTACACCTTC | CASTQSGRAGGYTF
TRBD1 | NA | TRBJ2-7 | TRBV10-1 | TGCGCCAGCAGTGCGACAGGGTTGTACGAGCAGTACTTC | CASSATGLYEQYF
NA | NA | TRBJ1-6 | TRBV7-9 | TGTGCCAGCAGCTTAGAACAATATAATTCACCCCTCCACTTT | CASSLEQYNSPLHF
NA | NA | TRBJ2-7 | TRBV6-1 | TGTGCCAGCAGTGAAGCGCAGACGGGGATCCTTCGCTCCTACGAGCAGTACTTC | CASSEAQTGILRSYEQYF
NA | NA | TRBJ1-1 | TRBV11-3 | TGTGCCAGCAGCTTAGCAGGGGACACTGAAGCTTTCTTT | CASSLAGDTEAFF
TRBD1 | NA | TRBJ2-7 | TRBV4-1 | TGCGCCAGCAGCCAAGTTCGTCAGGGGGCGCGTGAGCAGTACTTC | CASSQVRQGAREQYF
NA | NA | TRBJ1-2 | TRBV5-6 | TGTGCCAGCAGCTTACATAGGGGGTCTGGCTACACCTTC | CASSLHRGSGYTF
TRBD1 | NA | TRBJ1-2 | TRBV18 | TGTGCCAGCTCACCAACACCTCAGGGGGCGGACTATGGCTACACCTTC | CASSPTPQGADYGYTF
TRBD1 | NA | TRBJ2-7 | TRBV9 | TGTGCCAGCGCGCGTGGAGGACAGGGGTACGAGCAGTACTTC | CASARGGQGYEQYF
NA | NA | TRBJ1-1 | TRBV21-1 | TGTGCCAGCAGCGCGTCGGGTCAAGGAGAGAACTACACTGAAGCTTTCTTT | CASSASGQGENYTEAFF
TRBD1 | NA | TRBJ1-5 | TRBV30 | TGTGCCTGGAGTCGGACAGGGCGGGGTAATCAGCCCCAGCATTTT | CAWSRTGRGNQPQHF
NA | few | TRBJ1-1 | TRBV5-6 | TGTGCCAGCAGCCTGACAGAGAACACTGAAGCTTTCTTT | CASSLTENTEAFF
NA | NA | TRBJ1-3 | TRBV11-2 | TGTGCCAGCAGCTTATCCGGGATTGGAAACACCATATATTTT | CASSLSGIGNTIYF
NA | NA | TRBJ1-1 | TRBV3-1/TRBV3-2 | TGTGCCAGCAGCCCGAGACAGGACTACACTGAAGCTTTCTTT | CASSPRQDYTEAFF
NA | once | TRBJ1-6 | TRBV19 | TGTGCCACGAGGGACTATGCCTCCTATAATTCACCCCTCCACTTT | CATRDYASYNSPLHF
NA | NA | TRBJ1-2 | TRBV7-6 | TGTGCCAGCAGCCCACAGGGTGCAGCTAACTATGGCTACACCTTC | CASSPQGAANYGYTF
TRBD1 | NA | TRBJ1-5 | TRBV19 | TGTGCCAGTAGAACAGGGGATGGACAGCCCCAGCATTTT | CASRTGDGQPQHF
TRBD1 | NA | TRBJ1-3 | TRBV7-8 | TGTGCCAGCAGCGCTACCGCCGGGACAGGGATCAACACCATATATTTT | CASSATAGTGINTIYF
NA | NA | TRBJ2-1 | TRBV6-1 | TGTGCCAGCAGTGACCCAGGACTACCCACGCCGAAGTACAATGAGCAGTTCTTC | CASSDPGLPTPKYNEQFF
NA | NA | TRBJ2-7 | TRBV24-1 | TGTGCCACCGGCGGAGGAACAGGGTCCGTAGAAGAGCAGTACTTC | CATGGGTGSVEEQYF
TRBD2 | NA | TRBJ2-2 | TRBV9 | TGTGCCAGCAGCTCCTACCGGGGGGTCACCGGGGAGCTGTTTTTT | CASSSYRGVTGELFF
NA | NA | TRBJ1-1 | TRBV13 | TGTGCCAGCGCGGCAGCCTTGAACACTGAAGCTTTCTTT | CASAAALNTEAFF
TRBD1 | NA | TRBJ1-5 | TRBV5-1 | TGCGCCAGCAGCCCGGGACAGGGGGATCAGCCCCAGCATTTT | CASSPGQGDQPQHF
NA | few | TRBJ1-1 | TRBV7-9 | TGTGCCAGCAGCCTAGGAACGACAGCCTTGACTGAAGCTTTCTTT | CASSLGTTALTEAFF
NA | NA | TRBJ2-2 | TRBV7-7 | TGTGCCAGCAGCTCAGGGGGGAGGCACGGGGAGCTGTTTTTT | CASSSGGRHGELFF
NA | NA | TRBJ1-1 | TRBV6-5 | TGTGCCAGCAGACGACAGGAGTCAACACCCGCTTTCTTT | CASRRQESTPAFF
NA | once | TRBJ1-6 | TRBV10-3 | TGTGCCATCAGTGAGTCCCAGGGTACTTATAATTCACCCCTCCACTTT | CAISESQGTYNSPLHF
NA | NA | TRBJ1-5 | TRBV19 | TGTGCCAGTAGTATTGGTCAGGTTGGCAATCAGCCCCAGCATTTT | CASSIGQVGNQPQHF
NA | NA | TRBJ1-6 | TRBV19 | TGTGCCAGTAGTACAGACCCGGGTAATTCACCCCTCCACTTT | CASSTDPGNSPLHF
NA | NA | TRBJ2-5 | TRBV6-2/TRBV6-3 | TGTGCCAGCAGTAGGGGGATACAAGAGACCCAGTACTTC | CASSRGIQETQYF
TRBD1 | once | TRBJ2-3 | TRBV3-1/TRBV3-2 | TGTGCCAGCAGCTACCGGGACAGGGGCACAGATACGCAGTATTTT | CASSYRDRGTDTQYF
TRBD1 | once | TRBJ1-6 | TRBV18 | TGTGCCAGCTCACCAGGGACAGGGGGCTCACCCCTCCACTTT | CASSPGTGGSPLHF
NA | NA | TRBJ2-1 | TRBV2 | TGTGCCAGCAGTGGCCCTGGGCCCTACAATGAGCAGTTCTTC | CASSGPGPYNEQFF
NA | NA | TRBJ1-3 | TRBV14 | TGTGCCAGCAGCGAGGACAGCTCTGGAAACACCATATATTTT | CASSEDSSGNTIYF
NA | NA | TRBJ2-3 | TRBV10-1 | TGCGCCAGCAGCCCTCCTGGCGGCGATACGCAGTATTTT | CASSPPGGDTQYF
TRBD2 | NA | TRBJ2-7 | TRBV10-2 | TGCGCCAGCAGTGAGTGGGGGGGGAAGCAGTACTTC | CASSEWGGKQYF
TRBD1 | NA | TRBJ2-1 | TRBV4-1 | TGCGCCAGCAGCCCCAACGTAGGGGGCTCTTCCTACAATGAGCAGTTCTTC | CASSPNVGGSSYNEQFF
NA | NA | TRBJ1-2 | TRBV7-3 | TGTGCCAGCAGACCTAATTATGGCTACACCTTC | CASRPNYGYTF
TRBD2 | NA | TRBJ2-1 | TRBV29-1 | TGCAGCGCCGGACTAGCGCCCTACAATGAGCAGTTCTTC | CSAGLAPYNEQFF
NA | NA | TRBJ1-2 | TRBV4-1 | TGCGCCAGCAGCCAAGGGGCCTCGGGGAGAAACTATGGCTACACCTTC | CASSQGASGRNYGYTF
TRBD1 | NA | TRBJ1-2 | TRBV18 | TGTGCCAGCTCACCACCTCTCTCTCTCGGACAGGGGCTCTCCTACACCTTC | CASSPPLSLGQGLSYTF
TRBD2 | NA | TRBJ2-5 | TRBV5-1 | TGCGCCAGCAGCTCCGGGACTAGCGGGCCCCGGACCCAGTACTTC | CASSSGTSGPRTQYF